Sequencing of this TCR beta chain was carried out in a study of T cell responses to AZD1222 COVID-19 vaccine. Overall study findings and caveats: CD4 TCRs associated with vaccination spanned spike, dominating at 160-218 and 743-854.

This table comes from immunoSEQ multiplex PCR, and its TCRdb copy is limited to in-frame clones, with some not included. The table includes 130,000 to 150,000 clones, around 86% detected once. Note on this clone: Its target is unknown.

Germline trimming cut 0 bases from V and 4 bases from J; bases unmatched to any gene: 1. Looked up from germline, CDR1 is SGHTS and CDR2 is YDEGEE. This CDR3 has 14 amino acids. The chain links TRBV5-8 to TRBJ2-1; TRBD1 matches at 7 bases. Specimen: peripheral blood, collected on day 0 of MenACWY control vaccination. The sequence was obtained from an adult in good health. The CDR3 spells CASSLVQGYNEQFF. For the CDR3, the DNA is TGTGCCAGCAGCTTGGTACAGGGGTACAATGAGCAGTTCTTC. Supplemented by reference TRBV5-8 and TRBJ2-1, the full variable domain reads EAGVTQSPTHLIKTRGQQATLRCSPISGHTSVYWYQQALGLGLQFLLWYDEGEERNRGNFPPRFSGRQFPNYSSELNVNALELEDSALYLCASSLVQGYNEQFFGPGTRLTVL.